The rows below give T cell receptor beta chains drawn from one sample of a study of blood T cell repertoires in COVID-19. The data were produced by immunoSEQ multiplex PCR, yet TCRdb's version contains in-frame clones alone and is incomplete. The top ten clones hold around 11% of a sample with under 100,000 clones, over 80% of them seen once. Material: peripheral blood. All receptors derive from a woman aged 65 to 85 with active or convalescent COVID-19. The conserved cysteine and the conserved F or W are not part of the CDR3 here. Fields, in order: J gene, V gene, CDR3 protein.

TRBJ1-3,TRBV29-1,SVGTGGNTIY
TRBJ2-1,TRBV6-2/TRBV6-3,ASSPTDISYSYNEQF
TRBJ2-5,TRBV3-1/TRBV3-2,ASSQGQGLAGGRGETQY
TRBJ1-5,TRBV19,ASAYRELLNQPQH
TRBJ2-2,TRBV4-1,ASSQVTSGANTGELF
TRBJ1-5,TRBV6-1,ASSDKAKGNNQPQH
TRBJ1-4,TRBV4-3,ASSQMGGEKLF
TRBJ2-2,TRBV11-3,ASSSSNTGELF
TRBJ1-2,TRBV28,ASTGQGHDYGYT
TRBJ1-5,TRBV7-6,ASSLGRGDQPQH
TRBJ2-5,TRBV7-7,ASSLLRGETQY
TRBJ2-7,TRBV28,ASSRQGSAYEQY
TRBJ1-5,TRBV5-1,ASSLDPVNQPQH
TRBJ2-7,TRBV7-2,ASSQYTGEQY
TRBJ2-5,TRBV9,ASSSGQGAPRETQY
TRBJ1-2,TRBV4-1,ASSQAAAVTPIYGYT
TRBJ1-2,TRBV5-4,ASSWASAPDYGYT
TRBJ2-3,TRBV5-4,ASSANSPGQGGDTQY
TRBJ1-2,TRBV29-1,SVDLNYGYT
TRBJ1-2,TRBV7-2,ASSLAGGDGYT
TRBJ2-7,TRBV14,ASSPNLQTHYEQY
TRBJ1-2,TRBV7-2,ASSPDRDFYGYT
TRBJ2-3,TRBV5-1,ASSPSGDLPDTQY
TRBJ1-6,TRBV6-5,ASSYSTGGNSPLH
TRBJ1-1,TRBV27,ASSSRPNTEAF
TRBJ2-7,TRBV18,ASSPFSRTGSYEQY
TRBJ1-2,TRBV5-6,ASSSTETLNYGYT
TRBJ2-5,TRBV6-2/TRBV6-3,ASSYSLPGQQETQY
TRBJ1-5,TRBV18,ASSLSRQGSIPYQPQH